This T cell receptor (beta chain) is from a study of T cell repertoires in cytomegalovirus infection. About the research overall: Matching HLA type, along with CMV infection, was indicated by public TCR beta signatures. Overall study results and limits: HLA-C-restricted CMV-specific TCR beta clonotypes were dominant in the ex vivo response. Based on cumulative public TCR beta family frequency, carriers of CMV plus the relevant HLA were identified.

This clonotype occurred many times. Its antigen is as yet unknown. The germline V gene has CDR1 SGHTA and CDR2 FQGNSA. Trimming removed 4 bases from V and 3 bases from J; junction bases left unmatched: 3. CDR3 length: 13 amino acids. Each CDR3 protein gets one entry after TCRdb re-called the reads with MiXCR. The sample has roughly 77,000 distinct CDR3 sequences, about 4.2% seen once; the top ten hold about 22%. The chain is built from TRBV7-2 and TRBJ2-7; TRBD1 matches at 7 bases. Material for sequencing was PBMCs. The source of this sequence is a human donor in good health (CMV status not recorded). Some clones in this sample may be carry-over from other donors' samples. CDR3 sequence: CASSYGQVYEQYF. CDR3 DNA: TGTGCCAGCAGCTATGGACAGGTCTACGAGCAGTACTTC.